This TCR beta chain was sequenced during a study of blood T cell repertoires in COVID-19. Study-level background: The samples span acute and convalescent COVID-19 from the United States, Italy and Spain. Sources were T cells, B-cell-depleted T cells, or PBMCs; the material itself was cDNA or gDNA.

This CDR3 is 14 amino acids long. The germline V gene has CDR1 LGHDT and CDR2 YNNKEL (reference sequence). V shed 1 base, J shed 4 bases, and the junction held 3 bases outside the gene matches. Original processing methods: It was from reference gene primer amplification that nucleated cell counts were estimated. The assay was immunoSEQ multiplex PCR, and TCRdb's table has in-frame clones only and misses some. The V and J calls and the clone size are those of that table, but D and trimming were determined from the DNA. The sample includes about 22,000 clones, over 80% seen only once; the top ten take approximately 23%.

Sequenced input: peripheral blood. This sequence originates from an elderly man with active or convalescent COVID-19. V usage is TRBV3-1 (or the pseudogene TRBV3-2) and J usage is TRBJ1-1; 7 nucleotides match TRBD1. The CDR3 coding sequence is TGTGCCAGCAGCCAAGCTGCAGGGGGCACTGAAGCTTTCTTT. Translated: CASSQAAGGTEAFF.